This T cell receptor (beta chain) was obtained from a study of neurological immune-mediated disorders (dated by TCRdb to between 2018 and 2021). With respect to the entire study: Peripheral blood TCR-beta repertoires from HTLV-I-associated myelopathy (HAM/TSP) patients, multiple sclerosis patients and healthy controls were compared by UMI-based sequencing. Longitudinal samples, technical triplicates and paired sorted CD4+ and CD8+ T-cell subsets, alongside PBMC samples, were included among the 90 to 130 TCR-beta libraries. Technical triplicate libraries were sequenced so that the variability in frequency of each individual clone could be precisely calculated. The cohort was made up of 68 subjects, consisting of some 14 HAM/TSP patients, 34 multiple sclerosis patients and about 20 healthy controls.

From the cysteine up to the phenylalanine, the CDR3 has a length of 12 residues. This entry keeps only the CDR3 DNA: 36 bases, framed from base 1. CDR1 and CDR2, looked up from the germline V gene, are SQVTM and ANQGSEA. V and J are truncated by 7 bases and 4 bases respectively, leaving an intervening sequence of 14 bases. The time point label for this specimen denotes: technical triplicate 3. For the unsorted PBMC libraries, 2 million PBMCs were stored in RNAlater at -80 degrees C until RNA extraction and were used to generate the libraries. Peripheral blood was subjected to Ficoll-Hypaque density gradient centrifugation to isolate PBMCs, which were then cryopreserved in liquid nitrogen. To synthesize cDNA, template-switch 5'RACE was performed with a primer carrying a 10-nucleotide random unique molecular identifier so that each TCR transcript was tagged. Every sequencing run yielded over 180 million TCR-beta sequences covering 15-18 subjects. The RNeasy kit was used for extraction of total RNA. TCR-beta VDJ regions were amplified with primers for the TCR constant region and the 5'RACE anchor, using the KAPA Real-time Library Amplification kit. A first PCR added sample indexes and Illumina adaptors, after which a second PCR increased the library yield. After Ampure bead purification, the TCR product of roughly 650 bp was size-selected on a 2% E-gel SizeSelection system. Before pooling, library quality was assessed on a Bioanalyzer, concentration was determined with Qubit, and library quantification was performed with the Kapa Library Quantification kit. An Illumina HiSeq 2500 was used to sequence the libraries paired-end at 2 x 150 bp. To increase sequence diversity, about 23-32% phiX was spiked into each library pool. Per the original workflow: The UMI-based MiGEC pipeline processed quality-filtered reads and removed over 75% of raw TCR sequences during error correction. IMGT germline references were used for alignment of VDJ genes, and clonotypes were defined by a unique CDR3 amino acid sequence together with V-J genes. VDJtools evaluated clonal expansion, Shannon diversity and CDR3 relatedness (CalcPairwiseDistances, ClusterSamples); CLCbio workbench built phylogenetic trees. Expanded clones were defined as having at least 8 unique UMIs, based on coefficient-of-variation modelling across technical triplicates. Using fastp trimming at Q25 and MiXCR clonotype assembly, TCRdb reanalyzed the public sequencing data and kept in-frame beta chains. Records with the same CDR3 protein are collapsed into one entry carrying the most frequent genes and DNA. TCRdb, not the original authors, processed these V and J calls. In this sample the table shows under 45,000 distinct CDR3 sequences, around a fifth of which occur a single time. The ten largest account for roughly 4.7% of the sample.

Here is what the overall study found, with its caveats: Across subjects, expanded clones never shared an identical CDR3 amino acid sequence, which suggests that the TCR-beta repertoires in every group were private. TCR clonal expansion was greatest in HAM/TSP patients and smallest in MS patients, who ranked below even healthy controls.

Concerning this clonotype itself: Its antigen is unknown. No base qualities exist here, and no much larger clone lies one base off it.

Source material: PBMCs. This TCR was sampled from a man in his sixties with HTLV-1-associated myelopathy (HAM/TSP). The rearranged chain carries TRBV29-1 and TRBJ2-7; the D call could be TRBD1 or TRBD2, with each sharing 6 bases. The CDR3 here reads CSDEGGGYEQYF. The nucleotide sequence reads as follows: TGCAGCGACGAGGGGGGAGGATACGAGCAGTACTTC.